The 11 T cell receptor beta chains presented below share a single source sample, sequenced in a study of T cells in women clearing cervical HPV infection. The data were produced by immunoSEQ multiplex PCR, yet TCRdb's version contains in-frame clones alone and is incomplete. The sample totals some 40,000 clones; its top ten clones hold approximately 1.3%. The material sequenced was blood buffy coat. The receptor set was obtained from a woman aged 18 to 69 with a cervical HPV16 infection that either progressed to CIN3+ or cleared (not recorded which).

As to this clone: The sequence runs out 3 residues before the end of the CDR3; the remainder is reconstructed from the germline J gene. The V gene is TRBV20-1, the J gene TRBJ2-1; 9 nucleotides align to TRBD2. This CDR3 has 16 amino acids. With 0 bases clipped from V and 4 bases from J, the junction kept 7 bases outside the gene matches. Germline V CDR1 and CDR2: DFQATT, SNEGSKA (reference sequence). CDR3 in amino acids: CSARDWRGGGYNEQFF. CDR3 DNA (partial): TGCAGTGCTAGAGATTGGCGGGGGGGCGGTTACAATGAG.

The CDR3 DNA, read in part, is TGTGCCAGCAGCTTCGGGACTGGCGGGACCGGGGAG. This codes for CASSFGTGGTGE. The whole CDR3 protein reads CASSFGTGGTGELFF. This chain links TRBV11-2 with TRBJ2-2, with a possible D match to TRBD2 (6 bases). Read coverage stops 3 residues before the CDR3 terminus; the germline J gene supplies the remainder. Germline V lookup: CDR1 SGHAT, CDR2 FQNNGV. The CDR3 loop spans 15 amino acids. V lost 3 bases to trimming and J lost 5 bases, with 13 bases between them. Full variable domain (remainder filled in from reference TRBV11-2 and TRBJ2-2): EAGVAQSPRYKIIEKRQSVAFWCNPISGHATLYWYQQILGQGPKLLIQFQNNGVVDDSQLPKDRFSAERLKGVDSTLKIQPAKLEDSAVYLCASSFGTGGTGELFFGEGSRLTVL.

On this clone: The read comes to an end 3 residues before the CDR3 does, leaving the germline J gene to fill in the end. V and J are TRBV18 and TRBJ1-2, with a tentative D call TRBD1 (5 bases). The CDR3 runs 11 residues. From germline, CDR1 is KGHSH and CDR2 LQKENI. CDR3 amino acids: CASSVRGDYTF. CDR3 bases read: TGTGCCAGCTCAGTAAGGGGCGAC.

With respect to this clone: The read finishes 3 residues shy of the CDR3 end, and the germline J gene is used to complete it. The chain has TRBV12-3 or TRBV12-4 and TRBJ1-2, with 9 bases aligning to TRBD1. The CDR3 extends over 13 amino acids. The CDR3 reads CASSPTGGSGYTF. The sequenced CDR3 bases are TGTGCCAGCAGTCCTACAGGGGGCTCAGGC.

As concerns this clone: The read ends 3 residues before the CDR3 terminus; that terminus is restored from the germline J gene. The chain combines TRBV7-3 with TRBJ2-1, with a possible D match to TRBD1 (6 bases). V lost 5 bases, J lost 0 bases, and 11 bases lay in between. Germline V gene sequence: CDR1 SGHTA, CDR2 FQGTGA. This CDR3 is built from 15 residues. The covered CDR3 bases are TGTGCCAGCAGCCCAGGGGTAAGCTCCTACAATGAG. Protein product: CASSPGVSSYNE. The entire CDR3 is CASSPGVSSYNEQFF. Using reference TRBV7-3 and TRBJ2-1 for the parts outside the CDR3, the full variable domain is GAGVSQTPSNKVTEKGKYVELRCDPISGHTALYWYRQSLGQGPEFLIYFQGTGAADDSGLPNDRFFAVRPEGSVSTLKIQRTERGDSAVYLCASSPGVSSYNEQFFGPGTRLTVL.

A word on this clone: The read ends 3 residues early relative to the CDR3; the germline J gene fills the gap. The V call is TRBV5-6, the J call TRBJ1-2; D is unclear. CDR1 is SGHDT, CDR2 YYEEEE, per germline. The CDR3 is 13 residues long. Between the trimmed V and J ends, which lost 4 bases and 4 bases, there was a span of 11 bases. The sequenced CDR3 bases are TGTGCCAGCAGCGTGAGGGTAGGCTATGGC. As protein: CASSVRVGYG. In full, the CDR3 is CASSVRVGYGYTF.

Turning to this clone: An end of the junction differs from the germline gene, which may be a read error. The read stops 3 residues short of the end of the CDR3; the missing end is completed from the germline J gene. The chain is built from TRBV4-1 and TRBJ2-7; TRBD2 agrees at 9 bases. CDR1 MGHRA and CDR2 YSYEKL come from the germline V gene. CDR3 length: 15 amino acids. CDR3 sequence reads: CTSSLLAGLAYEQYF. Incomplete CDR3 DNA: TGCACCAGCAGCCTCCTAGCGGGATTGGCCTACGAG.

Details on this clone: Read data end 3 residues before the CDR3 end; the end is taken from the germline J gene. The chain is built from TRBV18 and TRBJ1-6; TRBD1 aligns across 8 bases. The junction had 8 bases not matched to a gene; V was cut back by 3 bases and J by 7 bases. The germline V gene has CDR1 KGHSH and CDR2 LQKENI. The CDR3 has 16 residues. The sequenced part of the CDR3 DNA is TGTGCCAGCTCACCCCCCAGGGGGCTGGGGAATTCACCC. Amino acids: CASSPPRGLGNSP. The entire CDR3 is CASSPPRGLGNSPLHF.

As concerns this clone: The read is 3 residues too short to cover the CDR3 end, so that end is filled in from the germline J gene. The rearrangement uses TRBV6-4 and TRBJ2-1, with D hard to call. Trimming pared 5 bases from V and 5 bases from J, leaving 10 bases between. Germline V gene lookup returns CDR1 MRHNA and CDR2 SNTAGT. This CDR3 spans 13 amino acids. The CDR3 loop reads CASSKTPNNEQFF. The CDR3 DNA, read in part, is TGTGCCAGCAGTAAGACACCGAACAATGAG.

As to this clone: The junction departs from germline at one end; a sequencing error may be responsible. The read comes to an end 3 residues before the CDR3 does, leaving the germline J gene to fill in the end. This sample also contains other DNA sequences that code for the same CDR3. The chain recombines TRBV7-6 with TRBJ2-3; 8 bases align to TRBD1. Germline CDR1 is SGHVS and CDR2 is FNYEAQ. The CDR3 spans 18 residues. The CDR3 bases that were read are TGTGCTAGCAGCTTAGCTTCACAGACAGGGGCCTTCACAGATACG. It specifies CASSLASQTGAFTDT. The CDR3 in its entirety is CASSLASQTGAFTDTQYF.

Comment on this clone: Coverage ceases 3 residues before the CDR3 finishes, and the germline J gene fills in the end. The chain uses TRBV20-1 and TRBJ1-1; 10 positions agree with TRBD1. The V gene end was trimmed by 6 bases and the J gene end by 4 bases; junction bases not matched to a gene: 5. This CDR3 is 13 amino acids long. Germline assignment: CDR1 DFQATT and CDR2 SNEGSKA (reference sequence). CDR3: CSAPDRGGTEAFF. CDR3 DNA (partial): TGCAGTGCCCCGGACAGGGGGGGCACTGAA.